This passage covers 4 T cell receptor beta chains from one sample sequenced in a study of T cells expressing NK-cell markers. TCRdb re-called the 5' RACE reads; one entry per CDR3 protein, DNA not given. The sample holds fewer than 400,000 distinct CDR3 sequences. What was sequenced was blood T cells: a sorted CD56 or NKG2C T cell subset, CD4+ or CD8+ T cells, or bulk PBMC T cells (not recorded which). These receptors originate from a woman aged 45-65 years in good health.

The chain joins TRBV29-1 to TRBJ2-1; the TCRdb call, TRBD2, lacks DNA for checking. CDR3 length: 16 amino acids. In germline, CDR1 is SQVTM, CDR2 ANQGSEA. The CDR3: CSVEISSGRRYNEQFF.

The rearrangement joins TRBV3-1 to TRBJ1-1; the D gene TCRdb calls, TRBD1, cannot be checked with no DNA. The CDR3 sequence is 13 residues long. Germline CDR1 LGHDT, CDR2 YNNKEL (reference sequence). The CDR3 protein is CATSDRSSTEAFF.

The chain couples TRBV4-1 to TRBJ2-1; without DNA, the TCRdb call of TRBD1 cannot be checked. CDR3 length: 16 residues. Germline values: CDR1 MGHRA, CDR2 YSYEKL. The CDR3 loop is CASSQIATGPINEQFF.

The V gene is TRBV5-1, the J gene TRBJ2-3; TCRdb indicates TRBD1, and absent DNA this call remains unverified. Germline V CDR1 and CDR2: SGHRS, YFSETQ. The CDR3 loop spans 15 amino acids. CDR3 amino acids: CASSPGQGIADTQYF.